The rows below give T cell receptor beta chains drawn from one sample of a study of blood T cell repertoires in COVID-19. The method was immunoSEQ multiplex PCR; TCRdb's version includes in-frame clones alone and lacks a portion of them. The table has approximately 300,000 clones, 90% seen once. Sequencing was done on a sample of PBMCs or T cells enriched from blood (not recorded which). These receptor sequences come from a woman aged 25 to 45 who had been exposed to COVID-19. Both conserved end residues are part of each CDR3. D genes are given only for firm matches. Only part of the rows carry a size: once, few, many, or a class if the clone is expanded.

TRBJ2-2	TRBV7-7	.	TRBD1	CASSSGRGQDTGELFF	TGTGCCAGCAGCTCCGGTAGGGGGCAGGACACCGGGGAGCTGTTTTTT
TRBJ2-6	TRBV15	.	.	CATSRVHSGAPGGANVLTF	TGTGCCACCAGCAGAGTTCACTCTGGGGCTCCGGGTGGGGCCAACGTCCTGACTTTC
TRBJ1-1	TRBV30	.	.	CAWSGGAEAFF	TGTGCCTGGAGTGGGGGGGCTGAAGCTTTCTTT
TRBJ2-7	TRBV7-2	.	.	CASSIWNIGGSYEQYF	TGTGCCAGCAGCATTTGGAATATAGGGGGCTCCTACGAGCAGTACTTC
TRBJ2-1	TRBV11-1	.	TRBD2	CASGPLAGNGNEQFF	TGTGCCAGCGGTCCTTTAGCGGGGAACGGGAATGAGCAGTTCTTC
TRBJ2-5	TRBV10-3	once	TRBD2	CAISDRQGPRVAGEATEETQYF	TGTGCCATCAGTGATAGGCAAGGTCCCAGGGTAGCGGGGGAGGCGACAGAAGAGACCCAGTACTTC
TRBJ2-1	TRBV7-2	once	TRBD2	CASSTLASSYNEQFF	TGTGCCAGCAGCACACTAGCGAGCTCCTACAATGAGCAGTTCTTC
TRBJ2-5	TRBV5-1	.	.	CASSLITPQETQYF	TGCGCCAGCAGCTTGATAACACCTCAAGAGACCCAGTACTTC
TRBJ2-7	TRBV10-3	.	.	CAISEHSYEQYF	TGTGCCATCAGTGAGCACTCCTACGAGCAGTACTTC
TRBJ2-3	TRBV2	.	TRBD2	CASERGELDTQYF	TGTGCCAGCGAGCGGGGGGAATTAGATACGCAGTATTTT
TRBJ1-2	TRBV7-9	.	.	CASSASPYTF	TGTGCCAGCAGCGCTAGTCCCTACACCTTC
TRBJ1-3	TRBV9	.	TRBD1	CASSDRKGAHYSGNTIYF	TGTGCCAGCAGCGACAGAAAGGGGGCTCACTACTCTGGAAACACCATATATTTT
TRBJ2-6	TRBV7-9	.	TRBD2	CASSPSLLRGGSGANVLTF	TGTGCCAGCAGCCCCTCCCTGTTGCGGGGGGGCTCTGGGGCCAACGTCCTGACTTTC
TRBJ2-1	TRBV30	.	.	CAWSVLPYNEQFF	TGTGCCTGGAGTGTCCTACCCTACAATGAGCAGTTCTTC
TRBJ2-7	TRBV7-9	.	.	CASSLTARPYEQYF	TGTGCCAGCAGCTTAACAGCCCGGCCCTACGAGCAGTACTTC
TRBJ1-2	TRBV3-1/TRBV3-2	.	TRBD1	CASSRFTGGDRNYGYTF	TGTGCCAGCAGCCGATTCACAGGGGGCGACAGGAATTATGGCTACACCTTC
TRBJ2-2	TRBV5-1	.	.	CASSFDRQGDTGELFF	TGCGCCAGCAGCTTCGACAGACAAGGTGACACCGGGGAGCTGTTTTTT
TRBJ2-2	TRBV12-5	.	.	CASGFPGLITGELFF	TGTGCTAGTGGCTTTCCGGGACTGATCACCGGGGAGCTGTTTTTT
TRBJ2-7	TRBV7-8	.	.	CASSWSSPSYEQYF	TGTGCCAGCAGCTGGTCTAGTCCCTCCTACGAGCAGTACTTC
TRBJ1-1	TRBV5-1	.	.	CASSLENVRDTEAFF	TGCGCCAGCAGCTTGGAGAATGTGAGGGACACTGAAGCTTTCTTT
TRBJ1-2	TRBV7-9	.	TRBD1	CASSPRQGFGYGYTF	TGTGCCAGCAGCCCCCGACAGGGGTTCGGCTATGGCTACACCTTC
TRBJ2-7	TRBV7-9	.	TRBD2	CASSLTSGDRSYEQYF	TGTGCCAGCAGCCTGACTAGCGGGGACCGCTCCTACGAGCAGTACTTC
TRBJ1-6	TRBV19	.	TRBD1	CASSKPGQGNNSPLHF	TGTGCCAGTAGTAAGCCGGGACAGGGGAATAATTCACCCCTCCACTTT
TRBJ2-3	TRBV5-4	.	TRBD2	CASSILAGLTDTQYF	TGTGCCAGCAGCATTCTAGCGGGACTCACAGATACGCAGTATTTT
TRBJ1-2	TRBV18	.	TRBD1	CASSPASLTGGGRYGYTF	TGTGCCAGCTCACCGGCTTCCTTGACAGGGGGCGGTAGGTATGGCTACACCTTC
TRBJ1-3	TRBV5-1	.	.	CASSLLLRGSGNTIYF	TGCGCCAGCAGCTTGTTACTGCGGGGATCTGGAAACACCATATATTTT
TRBJ2-2	TRBV5-5	.	TRBD1	CASTRTGAPGELFF	TGTGCCAGCACCCGGACAGGAGCCCCCGGGGAGCTGTTTTTT
TRBJ2-4	TRBV5-4	.	.	CASSTRTALAKNIQYF	TGTGCCAGCAGCACCAGGACAGCGCTAGCCAAAAACATTCAGTACTTC
TRBJ1-2	TRBV14	once	.	CASSRGGYGYTF	TGTGCCAGCAGCCGGGGAGGCTATGGCTACACCTTC
TRBJ1-5	TRBV9	.	.	CASSPRGDPDQPQHF	TGTGCCAGCAGCCCCCGGGGGGACCCTGATCAGCCCCAGCATTTT
TRBJ1-1	TRBV18	.	TRBD1	CASTSGGPEAFF	TGTGCCAGCACCTCAGGGGGCCCTGAAGCTTTCTTT